Listed below are T cell receptor beta chains from one sample, sequenced in a study of T cell responses to AZD1222 COVID-19 vaccine. TCRdb's table, derived via immunoSEQ multiplex PCR, lists solely in-frame clones and lacks some. The sample consists of roughly 120,000 clones, 70% to 90% of them appearing once. The specimen was peripheral blood, collected 28 days after the second AZD1222 dose. These receptors all stem from an adult who received the AZD1222 COVID-19 vaccine. CDR3s leave out the opening cysteine and the closing phenylalanine or tryptophan. A D gene is named only where the DNA matches it firmly. Clone size is shown for a subset of rows, as once, few, many or a class of expanded clone.

clone_size: NA; d_call: NA; j_call: TRBJ1-5; cdr3_length: 11; v_call: TRBV29-1; cdr3_aa: SSSEGRDQPQH
clone_size: NA; d_call: TRBD1; j_call: TRBJ2-7; cdr3_length: 14; v_call: TRBV6-2/TRBV6-3; cdr3_aa: ASSYLTGTGLYEQY
clone_size: NA; d_call: NA; j_call: TRBJ1-5; cdr3_length: 12; v_call: TRBV27; cdr3_aa: ASSEQGYNQPQH
clone_size: NA; d_call: NA; j_call: TRBJ1-4; cdr3_length: 12; v_call: TRBV5-6; cdr3_aa: ASSTYYSNEKLF
clone_size: NA; d_call: NA; j_call: TRBJ1-1; cdr3_length: 11; v_call: TRBV6-4; cdr3_aa: ASSEEQHTEAF
clone_size: NA; d_call: TRBD1; j_call: TRBJ2-2; cdr3_length: 13; v_call: TRBV5-4; cdr3_aa: ASSSPGGANGELF
clone_size: NA; d_call: NA; j_call: TRBJ1-1; cdr3_length: 13; v_call: TRBV5-8; cdr3_aa: ASSLRPSLNTEAF
clone_size: NA; d_call: NA; j_call: TRBJ1-3; cdr3_length: 13; v_call: TRBV9; cdr3_aa: ASSVQWGTGNTIY
clone_size: NA; d_call: TRBD2; j_call: TRBJ2-7; cdr3_length: 16; v_call: TRBV7-8; cdr3_aa: ASSLGLGLAGYLYEQY
clone_size: NA; d_call: TRBD1; j_call: TRBJ1-4; cdr3_length: 14; v_call: TRBV19; cdr3_aa: ASSPPGTGRAEKLF
clone_size: NA; d_call: TRBD1; j_call: TRBJ1-4; cdr3_length: 12; v_call: TRBV13; cdr3_aa: ASSSRQGGEKLF
clone_size: few; d_call: NA; j_call: TRBJ2-7; cdr3_length: 12; v_call: TRBV10-3; cdr3_aa: AISGSTGDYEQY
clone_size: NA; d_call: NA; j_call: TRBJ1-5; cdr3_length: 12; v_call: TRBV19; cdr3_aa: ASSREGGNQPQH
clone_size: NA; d_call: TRBD1; j_call: TRBJ1-1; cdr3_length: 15; v_call: TRBV28; cdr3_aa: ASPPTGAGGMNTEAF
clone_size: NA; d_call: TRBD1; j_call: TRBJ1-4; cdr3_length: 14; v_call: TRBV5-4; cdr3_aa: ASSLKSGQGGEKLF
clone_size: NA; d_call: NA; j_call: TRBJ1-2; cdr3_length: 11; v_call: TRBV30; cdr3_aa: AWREGLNYGYT
clone_size: NA; d_call: TRBD1; j_call: TRBJ1-1; cdr3_length: 11; v_call: TRBV19; cdr3_aa: ASTRQGSTEAF
clone_size: once; d_call: NA; j_call: TRBJ2-3; cdr3_length: 14; v_call: TRBV6-5; cdr3_aa: ASSSLAGARGDTQY
clone_size: NA; d_call: NA; j_call: TRBJ2-3; cdr3_length: 12; v_call: TRBV9; cdr3_aa: ASSPRLGSLTQY
clone_size: NA; d_call: NA; j_call: TRBJ1-6; cdr3_length: 14; v_call: TRBV7-2; cdr3_aa: ASSSRDQKPNSPLH
clone_size: few; d_call: NA; j_call: TRBJ1-1; cdr3_length: 11; v_call: TRBV29-1; cdr3_aa: SVVWGPNTEAF
clone_size: NA; d_call: NA; j_call: TRBJ2-1; cdr3_length: 13; v_call: TRBV6-5; cdr3_aa: ASRTDLSSYNEQF
clone_size: NA; d_call: NA; j_call: TRBJ1-5; cdr3_length: 12; v_call: TRBV19; cdr3_aa: ASRVRQVSQPQH
clone_size: NA; d_call: NA; j_call: TRBJ1-1; cdr3_length: 12; v_call: TRBV6-5; cdr3_aa: ASRKDNSYTEAF
clone_size: NA; d_call: NA; j_call: TRBJ2-7; cdr3_length: 9; v_call: TRBV11-2; cdr3_aa: ASSPGAEQY
clone_size: NA; d_call: NA; j_call: TRBJ1-4; cdr3_length: 13; v_call: TRBV6-5; cdr3_aa: ASSYWRATNEKLF
clone_size: NA; d_call: NA; j_call: TRBJ1-1; cdr3_length: 12; v_call: TRBV5-4; cdr3_aa: ASSLWAMNTEAF
clone_size: NA; d_call: NA; j_call: TRBJ1-2; cdr3_length: 12; v_call: TRBV6-6; cdr3_aa: ASSYSRGSYGYT
clone_size: NA; d_call: NA; j_call: TRBJ1-2; cdr3_length: 14; v_call: TRBV7-6; cdr3_aa: ASSLDSWATDYGYT
clone_size: NA; d_call: TRBD2; j_call: TRBJ2-1; cdr3_length: 13; v_call: TRBV27; cdr3_aa: ASSLGLAGINEQF
clone_size: NA; d_call: NA; j_call: TRBJ2-3; cdr3_length: 15; v_call: TRBV3-1/TRBV3-2; cdr3_aa: ASSQKPLSRNTDTQY
clone_size: NA; d_call: TRBD1; j_call: TRBJ1-4; cdr3_length: 14; v_call: TRBV7-9; cdr3_aa: ASSEGTGGKREKLF
clone_size: NA; d_call: TRBD1; j_call: TRBJ1-1; cdr3_length: 12; v_call: TRBV18; cdr3_aa: ASSSDRVNTEAF
clone_size: NA; d_call: TRBD1; j_call: TRBJ1-1; cdr3_length: 16; v_call: TRBV5-1; cdr3_aa: ASSLVPAVTGSSTEAF
clone_size: NA; d_call: NA; j_call: TRBJ2-1; cdr3_length: 13; v_call: TRBV19; cdr3_aa: ASTPDTVPYNEQF
clone_size: NA; d_call: NA; j_call: TRBJ2-1; cdr3_length: 14; v_call: TRBV28; cdr3_aa: ASSYREWQGYNEQF
clone_size: NA; d_call: TRBD1; j_call: TRBJ1-5; cdr3_length: 13; v_call: TRBV5-5; cdr3_aa: ASSPGQGSNQPQH
clone_size: NA; d_call: TRBD1; j_call: TRBJ1-4; cdr3_length: 13; v_call: TRBV5-1; cdr3_aa: ASSPEGGPYEKLF
clone_size: NA; d_call: NA; j_call: TRBJ2-2; cdr3_length: 12; v_call: TRBV11-2; cdr3_aa: ASSFRGWAGELF
clone_size: NA; d_call: NA; j_call: TRBJ1-2; cdr3_length: 11; v_call: TRBV15; cdr3_aa: ATSREQGRGGT
clone_size: NA; d_call: TRBD1; j_call: TRBJ1-2; cdr3_length: 15; v_call: TRBV18; cdr3_aa: ASSMQDRTLVGYGYT
clone_size: NA; d_call: NA; j_call: TRBJ2-1; cdr3_length: 12; v_call: TRBV5-1; cdr3_aa: ASRQPSSYNEQF
clone_size: NA; d_call: TRBD1; j_call: TRBJ1-3; cdr3_length: 11; v_call: TRBV30; cdr3_aa: ALDRVSGNTIY
clone_size: NA; d_call: NA; j_call: TRBJ1-2; cdr3_length: 13; v_call: TRBV9; cdr3_aa: ASSVEELANYGYT
clone_size: NA; d_call: TRBD2; j_call: TRBJ2-5; cdr3_length: 14; v_call: TRBV9; cdr3_aa: ASSVDASGRRETQY
clone_size: NA; d_call: NA; j_call: TRBJ1-6; cdr3_length: 14; v_call: TRBV5-4; cdr3_aa: ASSEVFRHNNSPLH
clone_size: NA; d_call: TRBD1; j_call: TRBJ2-7; cdr3_length: 11; v_call: TRBV7-3; cdr3_aa: ATQTGYISEQY
clone_size: NA; d_call: TRBD1; j_call: TRBJ1-2; cdr3_length: 14; v_call: TRBV19; cdr3_aa: ASKTAPDRANYGYT
clone_size: NA; d_call: NA; j_call: TRBJ1-5; cdr3_length: 13; v_call: TRBV6-2/TRBV6-3; cdr3_aa: ASSYGGNSNQPQH
clone_size: NA; d_call: NA; j_call: TRBJ2-5; cdr3_length: 12; v_call: TRBV13; cdr3_aa: ASSQGGYLETQY
clone_size: NA; d_call: NA; j_call: TRBJ1-4; cdr3_length: 12; v_call: TRBV5-4; cdr3_aa: ASSQDRWNEKLF
clone_size: NA; d_call: TRBD1; j_call: TRBJ1-1; cdr3_length: 14; v_call: TRBV18; cdr3_aa: ASSPGEGARGPEAF
clone_size: NA; d_call: TRBD2; j_call: TRBJ2-5; cdr3_length: 13; v_call: TRBV12-5; cdr3_aa: ASGFERGYQETQY